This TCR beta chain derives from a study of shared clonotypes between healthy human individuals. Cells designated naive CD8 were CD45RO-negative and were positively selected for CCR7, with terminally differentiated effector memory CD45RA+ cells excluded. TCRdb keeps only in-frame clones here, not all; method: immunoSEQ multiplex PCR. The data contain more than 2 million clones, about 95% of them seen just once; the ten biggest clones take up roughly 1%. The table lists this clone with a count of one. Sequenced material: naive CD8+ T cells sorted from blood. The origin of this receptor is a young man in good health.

The CDR3 region is CASGRLARDGTDTQYF. CDR3 bases: TGTGCCAGCGGGAGATTGGCTAGAGATGGCACAGATACGCAGTATTTT. This chain uses TRBV27 with TRBJ2-3, with a tentative D call TRBD2 (5 bases). The CDR3 runs to 16 residues. Trimming pared 8 bases from V and 1 base from J, leaving 19 bases between. Germline assignment: CDR1 MNHEY and CDR2 SMNVEV (reference sequence).